This T cell receptor beta chain originates from a study of cytomegalovirus exposure and HLA in healthy donors. The CDR3 sequence is 13 residues long. With 1 base removed from V and 4 bases from J, the gap between germline ends came to 7 bases. Per germline, CDR1 MGHRA and CDR2 YSYEKL. Whereas donors were nominally healthy upon sampling, unrecorded immune exposures were probable. The PCR ran on 60 Vbeta and 13 Jbeta primers. This table comes from immunoSEQ multiplex PCR, and its TCRdb copy is limited to in-frame clones, with some not included. The sample comprises fewer than 150,000 clones, around three quarters of which are singletons, and approximately 7% rests with the top ten.

The source is a man aged 35-49 years in good health and CMV-seropositive. The material sequenced was PBMCs. The chain joins TRBV4-1 to TRBJ1-1, with D unclear. CDR3: CASSQVQVTEAFF. CDR3 in DNA: TGCGCCAGCAGCCAAGTTCAGGTCACTGAAGCTTTCTTT.